The text below deals with one T cell receptor (beta chain). No cell sorting was done before RNA was extracted from the tissue. This sample is drawn from a study of tumor and adjacent non-tumor tissue in lung cancer. Three rounds of nested PCR, following a modified ARM-PCR protocol, produced the TCRbeta library. TCRdb ran MiXCR on the multiplex PCR reads and lists one entry per CDR3 protein. The sample has over 110,000 distinct CDR3 sequences; approximately 66% are singletons. Germline V gives CDR1 MDHEN, CDR2 SYDVKM. The CDR3 is made up of 15 amino acids. V shed 5 bases and J shed 5 bases, with 19 bases lying between them.

This receptor was obtained from a man aged 55 to 69 with small cell lung cancer. The chain combines TRBV28 with TRBJ2-7; the D gene is possibly TRBD2 (6 bases). Sequences were obtained from lung tumor tissue. The CDR3 sequence: CASSPIGGEKDEQYF. The CDR3 nucleotides read TGTGCCAGCAGTCCGATAGGAGGGGAAAAAGACGAGCAGTACTTC.